This entry is about one TCR beta chain. These data come from a study of cytomegalovirus exposure and HLA in healthy donors. Study-wide background: A later analysis reported the approximately 120 validation repertoires used the same platform as the 666 first-cohort repertoires.

The donors were in the approximately 120-subject validation cohort, distinct from the roughly 600-subject first cohort. The CDR3 extends over 11 amino acids. V was clipped by 7 bases and J by 3 bases, with 7 bases between them. Germline V gene lookup returns CDR1 MNHNS and CDR2 SASEGT. The data were produced by immunoSEQ multiplex PCR, yet TCRdb's version contains in-frame clones alone and is incomplete. The table lists 200,000 to 250,000 clones, roughly 89% of them singletons, with 2.6% in the top ten. The TCR comes from a man aged 18 to 30 in good health and CMV-seronegative. The V and J genes are TRBV6-1 and TRBJ2-7; D is unclear. Sequencing was carried out using PBMCs. The DNA of the CDR3 is TGTGCCAGCACTCGGAGCTACGAGCAGTACTTC. Its protein is CASTRSYEQYF.